The 11 T cell receptor beta chains given below trace back to one sample, sequenced in a study of TIL therapy for anti-PD-1-resistant metastatic lung cancer. Time point of the sample: pre-treatment sample, taken before nivolumab and TIL therapy. The libraries were made with immunoSEQ v3. The protocol was immunoSEQ multiplex PCR, while the TCRdb copy is restricted to in-frame clones and leaves out a portion. Counted here are about 55,000 clones, around four fifths occurring once; the ten biggest clones make up less than 3.5%. The sample was blood, taken at baseline. The receptors stem from a person aged 25-80 years with non-small cell lung cancer.

The chain couples TRBV6-5 to TRBJ1-1; tentatively, D is TRBD1 (6 bases). V lost 0 bases and J lost 6, with 17 bases in between. There are 16 residues in the CDR3. Per germline, CDR1 MNHEY and CDR2 SVGAGI. The CDR3 coding sequence is TGTGCCAGCAGTTACTCGGGGGCGGGGGCGGCGGCTGAAGCTTTCTTT. It is translated as CASSYSGAGAAAEAFF.

The sample holds a few counts of this clone. The gene calls are TRBV2 and TRBJ2-7; D gene uncertain. The length of the CDR3 is 12 residues. Germline V CDR1 and CDR2: SNHLY, FYNNEI. V was pared by 4 bases and J by 6 bases, with 10 bases between. CDR3 in DNA: TGTGCCAGCAGTGTTGTGGCTGGCGAGCAGTACTTC. Protein sequence: CASSVVAGEQYF.

The rearrangement uses TRBV27 and TRBJ2-5; D might be TRBD2 (5 bases). Germline CDR1 MNHEY, CDR2 SMNVEV (reference sequence). The length of the CDR3 is 13 residues. V lost 7 bases to trimming and J lost 5 bases, with 14 bases between them. The CDR3 DNA reads as TGTGCCAGCAAACAGCTAGCTAGGGAGACCCAGTACTTC. This encodes CASKQLARETQYF.

The V gene is TRBV6-4, the J gene TRBJ2-3, with unresolved D. Germline CDR1 reads MRHNA; CDR2 reads SNTAGT. This CDR3 has 14 residues. Trimming stripped 2 bases from V and 6 bases from J, with 12 bases between. The CDR3 nucleotides read TGTGCCAGCAGTGACCGGCACCCTGCGGATACGCAGTATTTT. This translates into CASSDRHPADTQYF.

A few counts support this clone. As DNA, the CDR3 is TGTGCCAGCAGCGCCGGGTCCTATCAGCCCCAGCATTTT. Encoded protein: CASSAGSYQPQHF. The rearrangement joins TRBV7-9 to TRBJ1-5; no firm D call. The CDR3 sequence is 13 residues long. V gave up 5 bases and J gave up 5 bases, with 10 bases separating them. Per the germline V gene, CDR1 is SEHNR and CDR2 is FQNEAQ (reference sequence). The full variable domain, rest sourced from reference TRBV7-9 and TRBJ1-5, is DTGVSQNPRHKITKRGQNVTFRCDPISEHNRLYWYRQTLGQGPEFLTYFQNEAQLEKSRLLSDRFSAERPKGSFSTLEIQRTEQGDSAMYLCASSAGSYQPQHFGDGTRLSIL.

This sequence joins TRBV6-5 and TRBJ2-3, with unresolved D. There are 14 residues in the CDR3. CDR1 MNHEY and CDR2 SVGAGI come from the germline V gene. Trimming removed 0 bases from V and 2 bases from J, with 6 bases in between. The CDR3 bases are TGTGCCAGCAGTTACTCCTCCTCCACAGATACGCAGTATTTT. Its protein product is CASSYSSSTDTQYF.

The chain recombines TRBV28 with TRBJ1-5, with 9 bases fitting TRBD1. V dropped 5 bases and J dropped 6; count of bases not matched to a gene: 14. The CDR3 is 17 residues long. In germline, CDR1 is MDHEN, CDR2 SYDVKM. The CDR3: CASSQAGTGFTVQPQHF. The CDR3, as DNA: TGTGCCAGCAGTCAGGCCGGGACAGGGTTTACGGTTCAGCCCCAGCATTTT.

The rearrangement links TRBV6-5 to TRBJ1-5; 7 nucleotides line up with TRBD1. This CDR3 comprises 14 residues. V lost 6 bases, J lost 4 bases, and 6 bases stayed unmatched. Germline V CDR1 and CDR2: MNHEY, SVGAGI. CDR3 nucleotides: TGTGCCAGCAGCAATGGACAGGCGAATCAGCCCCAGCATTTT. It codes for CASSNGQANQPQHF.

The V and J genes are TRBV9 and TRBJ2-5; D not certain. Trimming removed 0 bases from V and 5 bases from J, with 11 bases in between. Per germline, CDR1 SGDLS and CDR2 YYNGEE. The CDR3 runs to 14 residues. The chain's CDR3 is CASSVGNLGETQYF. The CDR3, as DNA: TGTGCCAGCAGCGTAGGAAACCTGGGGGAGACCCAGTACTTC.

This clone occurred once. The gene calls are TRBV11-2 and TRBJ1-1; TRBD1 might be the D (5 bases). The ends were cut back, 8 bases at V and 1 base at J, with 11 bases in the middle. This CDR3 has 13 residues. In germline, CDR1 is SGHAT, CDR2 FQNNGV. The CDR3 DNA reads TGTGCCAGCGGACGGGGGGGGAACACTGAAGCTTTCTTT. Translation: CASGRGGNTEAFF.

This clone has a single count. The rearrangement joins TRBV3-1 (or the pseudogene TRBV3-2) to TRBJ2-7, with D unresolved. This CDR3 is 12 amino acids long. The germline V gene has CDR1 LGHDT and CDR2 YNNKEL (reference sequence). With 0 bases removed from V and 9 bases from J, the gap between germline ends came to 9 bases. The DNA of the CDR3 is TGTGCCAGCAGCCAAGAACTCGCGGTGCAGTACTTC. Translation: CASSQELAVQYF.